This T cell receptor (beta chain) was captured in a study of T cell responses to AZD1222 COVID-19 vaccine. Across the study: Second-dose groups at about 4 or about 12 weeks were pooled. Regarding the study as a whole: Spike-specific TCR repertoires showed rising breadth and depth after two AZD1222 doses. Only six individuals given AZD1222 were seropositive at baseline. Across the whole spike, CD4 TCRs peaked at regions 160-218 and 743-854.

Trimming cost V 4 bases and J 1 base, with 1 base left between them. Germline CDR1 is MDHEN and CDR2 is SYDVKM. The length of the CDR3 is 12 residues. Note on this clone: Its antigen is undetermined.

Sequenced by immunoSEQ multiplex PCR; TCRdb stores in-frame clones only, minus some. The table has approximately 180,000 clones, 92% seen once. This clonotype was obtained from an adult in good health. The sequencing here drew on peripheral blood, taken on day 0 of AZD1222 vaccination. V gene TRBV28 combines with J gene TRBJ2-2; D gene uncertain. CDR3 DNA: TGTGCCAGCAGTTGGAACACCGGGGAGCTGTTTTTT. Protein product: CASSWNTGELFF.